A selection of T cell receptor beta chains follows, all from one sample in a study of OX40 agonist ivuxolimab in advanced cancers. Repertoires were generated with immunoSEQ multiplex PCR, while TCRdb's copy carries only in-frame clones and drops some. The sample has around 75,000 clones, under 90% seen once. The specimen was CD4+ or CD8+ T cells sorted from blood, collected in a trial of the OX40 agonist ivuxolimab. The receptors shown here come from an adult with an advanced solid tumor such as melanoma, head and neck, liver or kidney cancer. CDR3s leave out the opening cysteine and the closing phenylalanine or tryptophan.

>12|TRBV2|TRBJ2-1
ASGTKIRYNEQF
>12|TRBV27|TRBJ2-2
ASGLAGDNGELF
>13|TRBV19|TRBJ2-7
ASSIGEADTYEQY
>14|TRBV6-6|TRBJ2-7
ASSPIGTASIGEQY
>12|TRBV5-5|TRBJ1-3
ASSPSPNGNTIY
>13|TRBV19|TRBJ2-3
ASSISVGVADTQY
>13|TRBV27|TRBJ1-5
ASSLVFSFNQPQH
>16|TRBV11-3|TRBJ2-3
ASSLGWLAGRATDTQY
>11|TRBV11-2|TRBJ2-4
ASSLVLAGVEY
>13|TRBV5-1|TRBJ1-1
ASSLVASMNTEAF
>11|TRBV5-1|TRBJ1-5
ASSLDSGQPQH
>13|TRBV5-4|TRBJ2-7
ASSGGRTATYEQY
>13|TRBV18|TRBJ1-2
ASSLMTGENYGYT
>11|TRBV6-5|TRBJ1-5
ASGLDGNQPQH
>9|TRBV20-1|TRBJ1-1
SASENTEAF
>12|TRBV9|TRBJ2-5
ASSPLAGGETQY
>13|TRBV5-1|TRBJ2-7
ASSLGLAGSYEQY
>12|TRBV12-5|TRBJ1-3
ASGLRGEKDTIY
>12|TRBV29-1|TRBJ1-3
SVEKGGAGNTIY
>15|TRBV19|TRBJ2-7
ASRPGTGTPGGTEQY
>12|TRBV10-3|TRBJ1-5
AISESAGPQPQH
>12|TRBV10-3|TRBJ1-3
AISSDRGANTIY
>12|TRBV30|TRBJ2-3
AWSVGGDTDTQY
>12|TRBV2|TRBJ1-5
ASSEGQAYQPQH
>14|TRBV11-3|TRBJ2-2
ASSPPGRETTGELF
>13|TRBV5-4|TRBJ1-1
ASSLPNRGNTEAF
>13|TRBV15|TRBJ1-1
ATNTRGKMNTEAF
>11|TRBV7-2|TRBJ1-1
ASSRQGDTEAF
>14|TRBV5-4|TRBJ1-1
ASRFSIGGAYTEAF
>13|TRBV5-4|TRBJ2-3
ASSLPGLVPDTQY
>16|TRBV19|TRBJ2-5
ASRGGPGKREGQETQY
>12|TRBV2|TRBJ2-7
ASSASGLRYEQY
>10|TRBV7-2|TRBJ1-1
ASSTVNTEAF
>13|TRBV4-1|TRBJ2-1
ASSQAPRGTGEQF
>11|TRBV5-1|TRBJ1-1
ASSLQGDTEAF
>13|TRBV18|TRBJ1-2
ASSPGTGLFGGYT
>12|TRBV29-1|TRBJ2-1
SVQGLAGYNEQF
>13|TRBV14|TRBJ2-1
ASSQSGRPYNEQF
>13|TRBV19|TRBJ1-4
ASRLHRASSEKLF
>12|TRBV5-1|TRBJ2-3
ATREGASTDTQY
>10|TRBV7-9|TRBJ2-7
ASSLAAYEQY
>13|TRBV9|TRBJ2-3
ASSAGLAGQDTQY
>11|TRBV6-1|TRBJ1-2
ASSSTLSAGYT
>13|TRBV9|TRBJ2-1
ASSAQGASYNEQF
>9|TRBV29-1|TRBJ1-2
SVGQDYGYT
>14|TRBV19|TRBJ1-2
ASSPRLRVFGYGYT
>12|TRBV5-1|TRBJ2-7
ASSLGQSCYEQY